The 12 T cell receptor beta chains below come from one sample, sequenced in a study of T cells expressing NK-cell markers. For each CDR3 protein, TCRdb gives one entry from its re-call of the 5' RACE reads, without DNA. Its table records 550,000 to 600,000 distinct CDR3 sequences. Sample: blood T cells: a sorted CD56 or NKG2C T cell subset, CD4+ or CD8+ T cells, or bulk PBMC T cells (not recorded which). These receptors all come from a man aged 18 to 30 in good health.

The CDR3: CASSPGTGEAETQYF. The rearrangement links TRBV7-2 to TRBJ2-5; TCRdb designates TRBD1, a call that cannot be tested without DNA. Per germline, CDR1 SGHTA and CDR2 FQGNSA. The CDR3 runs to 15 residues.

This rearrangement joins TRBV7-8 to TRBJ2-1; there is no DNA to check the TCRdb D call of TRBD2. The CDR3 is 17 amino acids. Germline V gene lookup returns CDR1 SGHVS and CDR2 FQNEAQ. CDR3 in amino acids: CASSLGYFLAGEAEQFF.

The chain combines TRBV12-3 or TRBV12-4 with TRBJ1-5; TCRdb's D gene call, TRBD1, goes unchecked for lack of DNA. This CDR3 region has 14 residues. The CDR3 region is CASRGVWANQPQHF.

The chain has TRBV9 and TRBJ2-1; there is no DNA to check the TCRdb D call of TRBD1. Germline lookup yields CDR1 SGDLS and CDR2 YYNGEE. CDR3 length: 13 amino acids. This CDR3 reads CASSTRGSHEQFF.

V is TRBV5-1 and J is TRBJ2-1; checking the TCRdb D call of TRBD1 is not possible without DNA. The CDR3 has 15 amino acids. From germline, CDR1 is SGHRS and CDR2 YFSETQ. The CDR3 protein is CASVEGGGQGIEQFF.

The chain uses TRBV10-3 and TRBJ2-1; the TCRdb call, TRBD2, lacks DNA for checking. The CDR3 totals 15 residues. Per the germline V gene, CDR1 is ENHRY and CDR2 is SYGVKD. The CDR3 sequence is CAIRDLAGDYNEQFF.

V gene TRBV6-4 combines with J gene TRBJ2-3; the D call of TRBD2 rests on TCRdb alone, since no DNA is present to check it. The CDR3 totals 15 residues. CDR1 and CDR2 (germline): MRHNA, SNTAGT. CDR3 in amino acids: CASSDSGRATDTQYF.

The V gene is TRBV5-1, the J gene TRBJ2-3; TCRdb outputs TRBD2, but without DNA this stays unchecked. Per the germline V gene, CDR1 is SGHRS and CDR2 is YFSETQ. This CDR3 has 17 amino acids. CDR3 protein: CASSLGGPARRTDTQYF.

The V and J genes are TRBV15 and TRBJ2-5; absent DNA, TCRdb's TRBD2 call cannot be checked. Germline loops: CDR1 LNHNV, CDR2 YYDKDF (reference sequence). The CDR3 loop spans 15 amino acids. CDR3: CATSRDLPTMGTQYF. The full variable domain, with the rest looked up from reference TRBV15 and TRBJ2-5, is DAMVIQNPRYQVTQFGKPVTLSCSQTLNHNVMYWYQQKSSQAPKLLFHYYDKDFNNEADTPDNFQSRRPNTSFCFLDIRSPGLGDTAMYLCATSRDLPTMGTQYFGPGTRLLVL.

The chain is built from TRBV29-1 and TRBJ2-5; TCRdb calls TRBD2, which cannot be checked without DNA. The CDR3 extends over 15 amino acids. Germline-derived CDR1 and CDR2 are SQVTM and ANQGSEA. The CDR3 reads CSVESFPRRQETQYF.

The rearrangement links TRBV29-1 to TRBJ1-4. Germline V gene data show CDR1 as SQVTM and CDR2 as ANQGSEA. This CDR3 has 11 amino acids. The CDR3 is CSVVTAEKLFF.

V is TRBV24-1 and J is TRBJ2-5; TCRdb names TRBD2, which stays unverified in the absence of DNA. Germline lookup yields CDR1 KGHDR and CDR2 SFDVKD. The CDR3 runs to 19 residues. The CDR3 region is CATSDSLNRNSGNQETQYF.